The rows below give T cell receptor beta chains drawn from one sample of a study of shared clonotypes between healthy human individuals. Some clones are missing from TCRdb's copy, which holds only in-frame ones; the method was immunoSEQ multiplex PCR. The data contain around 2,000,000 clones, 90% to 95% of them singletons. The sequenced sample was naive CD4+ T cells sorted from blood. The origin of the receptors is a man younger than 35 in good health. Each CDR3 is given without its conserved first and last residue.

v_call: TRBV11-2
cdr3_aa: ASSYGRLDTQY

v_call: TRBV10-3
cdr3_aa: AIKEAGTDTQY

v_call: TRBV6-5
cdr3_aa: ASSLDRGSSYEQY

v_call: TRBV10-2
cdr3_aa: ASAGLADYNEQF

v_call: TRBV18
cdr3_aa: ASSPPNRPSEQY

v_call: TRBV30
cdr3_aa: AWDVTGRNYGYT

v_call: TRBV2
cdr3_aa: ASSDSPGGNGVWETQY

v_call: TRBV11-2
cdr3_aa: ASSGDRGRSEQF

v_call: TRBV7-8
cdr3_aa: ASNNKETQY

v_call: TRBV13
cdr3_aa: ASSLLFETEAF

v_call: TRBV6-1
cdr3_aa: ASHSGGANTGELF

v_call: TRBV7-9
cdr3_aa: ASSLNGVYEQY

v_call: TRBV29-1
cdr3_aa: SVGDYTEAF

v_call: TRBV7-6
cdr3_aa: ASSLGTGGPGGYT

v_call: TRBV6-5
cdr3_aa: ASRPGRQNTEAF

v_call: TRBV2
cdr3_aa: ASSLQAKPQH

v_call: TRBV10-3
cdr3_aa: AINQRQGYEQY

v_call: TRBV25-1
cdr3_aa: ASSELGETGTQEQY

v_call: TRBV4-3
cdr3_aa: ASSQGFGPGVYEQY

v_call: TRBV12-1
cdr3_aa: ASSPGSNYGYT

v_call: TRBV6-5
cdr3_aa: ACMRGGDTEAF

v_call: TRBV5-1
cdr3_aa: ATSRESQGYGYT

v_call: TRBV2
cdr3_aa: ASSPTTGLGETQY

v_call: TRBV2
cdr3_aa: ASSLAPNQPQH

v_call: TRBV27
cdr3_aa: ASSIRGPNREAF

v_call: TRBV7-6
cdr3_aa: ASSTGAQNIQY

v_call: TRBV10-3
cdr3_aa: AIRLGNMNTEAF

v_call: TRBV7-6
cdr3_aa: ASSLASRSSYNSPLH

v_call: TRBV5-8
cdr3_aa: ASSFPHSGGIGEQF

v_call: TRBV25-1
cdr3_aa: ASSDPGGAASGYT

v_call: TRBV6-5
cdr3_aa: ASSYRNTYEQY

v_call: TRBV9
cdr3_aa: ASSVGVGTGELF

v_call: TRBV6-1
cdr3_aa: ASSGPLNQPQH

v_call: TRBV27
cdr3_aa: ASSLSPSGKFNEQF

v_call: TRBV7-3
cdr3_aa: ASSWGQANNEQF

v_call: TRBV9
cdr3_aa: ANQREQY

v_call: TRBV10-1
cdr3_aa: ASSESTDRDEY

v_call: TRBV19
cdr3_aa: ASSRDRNYGYT

v_call: TRBV9
cdr3_aa: ASSVGGRDFGETQY

v_call: TRBV9
cdr3_aa: ASRKSGTPAGYT

v_call: TRBV18
cdr3_aa: ASSLGGLALQETQY

v_call: TRBV11-2
cdr3_aa: ASTKQGGYT

v_call: TRBV6-1
cdr3_aa: ASSDFPKAKNIQY

v_call: TRBV5-1
cdr3_aa: ASSLRANTDTQY

v_call: TRBV6-5
cdr3_aa: ASSYSFGGLDSPLH

v_call: TRBV7-6
cdr3_aa: ASSLGPQETQY

v_call: TRBV11-2
cdr3_aa: ASSSGGRQGNNGYT

v_call: TRBV6-1
cdr3_aa: ASTPQGHSNQPQH

v_call: TRBV2
cdr3_aa: ASTQDGTNTGELF

v_call: TRBV7-2
cdr3_aa: ASSTSGQSTDTQY

v_call: TRBV28
cdr3_aa: ASSLSATVNSPLH

v_call: TRBV9
cdr3_aa: ASSADRSNYGYT

v_call: TRBV30
cdr3_aa: AWSGGTATNEKLF